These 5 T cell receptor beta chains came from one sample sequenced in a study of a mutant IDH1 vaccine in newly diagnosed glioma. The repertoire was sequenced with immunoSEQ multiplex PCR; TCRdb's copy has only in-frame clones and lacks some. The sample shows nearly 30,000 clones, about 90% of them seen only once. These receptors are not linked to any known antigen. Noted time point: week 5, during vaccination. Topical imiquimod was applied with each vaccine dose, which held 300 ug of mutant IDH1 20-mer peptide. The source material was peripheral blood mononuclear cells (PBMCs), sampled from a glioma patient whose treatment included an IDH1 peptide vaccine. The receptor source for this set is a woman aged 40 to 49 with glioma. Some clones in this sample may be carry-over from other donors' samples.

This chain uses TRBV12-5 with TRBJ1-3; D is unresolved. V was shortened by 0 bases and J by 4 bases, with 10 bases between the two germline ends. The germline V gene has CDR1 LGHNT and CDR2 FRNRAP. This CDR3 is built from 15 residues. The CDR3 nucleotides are TGTGCTAGTGGTTTGGTACCCCCGGCGGGAAACACCATATATTTT. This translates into CASGLVPPAGNTIYF.

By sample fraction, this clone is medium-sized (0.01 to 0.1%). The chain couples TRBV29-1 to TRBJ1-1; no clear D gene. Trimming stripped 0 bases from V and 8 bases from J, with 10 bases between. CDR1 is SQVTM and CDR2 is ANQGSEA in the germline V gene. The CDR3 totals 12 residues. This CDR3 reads CSVEDLWSEAFF. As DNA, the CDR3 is TGCAGCGTTGAAGATTTGTGGAGCGAAGCTTTCTTT.

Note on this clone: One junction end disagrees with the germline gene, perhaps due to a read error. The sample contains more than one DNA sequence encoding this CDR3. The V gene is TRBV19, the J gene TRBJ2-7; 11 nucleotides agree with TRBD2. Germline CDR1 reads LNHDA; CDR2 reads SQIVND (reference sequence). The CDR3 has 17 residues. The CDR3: CASSTEIAGGLTYEQYF. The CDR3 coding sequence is TGCGCCAGTAGTACTGAAATAGCGGGAGGGCTTACCTACGAGCAGTACTTC. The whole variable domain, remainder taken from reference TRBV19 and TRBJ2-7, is DGGITQSPKYLFRKEGQNVTLSCEQNLNHDAMYWYRQDPGQGLRLIYYSQIVNDFQKGDIAEGYSVSREKKESFPLTVTSAQKNPTAFYLCASSTEIAGGLTYEQYFGPGTRLTVT.

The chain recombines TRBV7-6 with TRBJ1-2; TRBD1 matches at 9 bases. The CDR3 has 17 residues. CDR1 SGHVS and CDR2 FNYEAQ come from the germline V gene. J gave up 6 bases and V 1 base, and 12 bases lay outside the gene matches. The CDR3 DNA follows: TGTGCCAGCAGCTTAGGTGATGGACAGGGGTGGGTCGATGGCTACACCTTC. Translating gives CASSLGDGQGWVDGYTF.

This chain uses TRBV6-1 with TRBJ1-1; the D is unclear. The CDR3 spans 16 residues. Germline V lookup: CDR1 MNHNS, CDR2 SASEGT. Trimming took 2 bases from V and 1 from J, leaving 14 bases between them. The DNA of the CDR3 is TGTGCCAGCAGTGAACGGATAACCGTTACGAACACTGAAGCTTTCTTT. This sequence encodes CASSERITVTNTEAFF.